This T cell receptor (beta chain) was recorded in a study of blood T cell repertoires in COVID-19. Overall study: Samples of COVID-19 (acute and convalescent) were obtained from the United States, Italy and Spain. The cDNA or gDNA used as material had been derived from T cells, B-cell-depleted T cells, or PBMCs.

V shed 10 bases and J shed 8 bases, with 18 bases lying between them. The CDR3 spans 13 residues. Germline assignment: CDR1 SNHLY and CDR2 FYNNEI. Per the authors' pipeline: Cell counts per sample came from amplifying reference gene primers. Assay used: immunoSEQ multiplex PCR; TCRdb lists only in-frame clones, some missing. V, J and clone size are those of that table, while D and trimming were read from the DNA. The sample contains over 75,000 clones, approximately 80% of which appear only once. In this sample, this clone turned up once. The material sequenced was peripheral blood. The receptor was derived from a man between 65 and 85 years old with acute or convalescent COVID-19. The rearrangement uses TRBV2 and TRBJ2-1; D is perhaps TRBD1 (6 bases). CDR3 bases: TGTGCCAAACAAAACACAGGGTTCGATGAGCAGTTCTTC. Its translation is CAKQNTGFDEQFF.